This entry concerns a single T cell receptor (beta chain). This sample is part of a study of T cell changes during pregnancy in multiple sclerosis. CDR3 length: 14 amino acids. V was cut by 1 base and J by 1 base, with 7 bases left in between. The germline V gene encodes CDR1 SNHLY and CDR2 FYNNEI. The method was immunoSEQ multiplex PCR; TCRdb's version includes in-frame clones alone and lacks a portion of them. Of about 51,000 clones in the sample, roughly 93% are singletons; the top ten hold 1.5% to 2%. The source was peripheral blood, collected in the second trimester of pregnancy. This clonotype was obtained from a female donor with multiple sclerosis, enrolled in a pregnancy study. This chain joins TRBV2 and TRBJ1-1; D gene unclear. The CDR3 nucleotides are TGTGCCAGCAGTGAAGTGGTGGCGAACACTGAAGCTTTCTTT. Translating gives CASSEVVANTEAFF.